This T cell receptor beta chain was sequenced during a study of T cells in Graves' hyperthyroidism and ophthalmopathy. Notes on the study in general: Ophthalmopathy was distinguished from stable hyperthyroidism by 13 V-J signatures. Blood also contained most expanded thyroid clonotypes above 0.001.

The CDR3 runs 16 residues. CDR1 and CDR2 from the germline V gene are MDHEN and SYDVKM. The J segment lost 0 bases and the V segment lost 3 bases, leaving 5 bases of the junction unmatched. This clonotype was seen a handful of times. Its antigen remains unidentified. The study left out patients who had uncontrolled infection, other autoimmune disease, pregnancy or lactation. TCR beta CDR3 regions were amplified from RNA transcripts. Researchers ran a first-round RT-PCR on the TCR CDR3 using the HTBI primer set. TCRdb reanalysed the multiplex PCR reads using MiXCR and keeps one entry per CDR3 protein. Of approximately 400,000 distinct CDR3 sequences detected, over 11% appear once; the ten largest clones hold approximately 29%.

The source is a man in his forties or fifties with Graves' ophthalmopathy. The sequencing sample was made of blood. J is TRBJ2-1 and V is TRBV28, with 7 bases fitting TRBD2. The CDR3 spells CASSFTGRSSYNEQFF. The CDR3 nucleotides are TGTGCCAGCAGTTTTACCGGGAGGAGCTCCTACAATGAGCAGTTCTTC.